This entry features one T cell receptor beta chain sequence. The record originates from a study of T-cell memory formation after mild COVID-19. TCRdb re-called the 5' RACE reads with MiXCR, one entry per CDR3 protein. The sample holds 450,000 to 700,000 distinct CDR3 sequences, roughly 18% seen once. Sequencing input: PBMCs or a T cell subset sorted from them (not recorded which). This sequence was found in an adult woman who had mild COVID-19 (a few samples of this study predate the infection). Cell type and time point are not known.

The DNA of the CDR3 is TGTGCCAGCAGCTTGGGTCTAGCTACATACACAGATACGCAGTATTTT. Translated: CASSLGLATYTDTQYF. The V and J genes are TRBV5-6 and TRBJ2-3; D is possibly TRBD2 (5 bases). The CDR3 length is 16 residues. CDR1 is SGHDT, CDR2 YYEEEE, per germline. V shed 0 bases and J shed 2 bases, with 13 bases lying between them.